This T cell receptor (beta chain) appears in the sequencing data of a study of blood T cell repertoires in COVID-19. Germline-derived CDR1 and CDR2 are KGHSH and LQKENI. This CDR3 comprises 16 residues. The V and J ends lost 1 base and 6 bases, in that order; junction bases with no gene match: 3. Original analysis: Estimated nucleated cell counts came from reference gene primer amplification. The data were produced by immunoSEQ multiplex PCR, yet TCRdb's version contains in-frame clones alone and is incomplete. The V and J calls and clone size were taken over from that table, and D and trimming were inferred from the DNA. The sample records 300,000 to 450,000 clones, approximately 80% being singletons.

The chain has TRBV18 and TRBJ2-1; 13 nucleotides match TRBD2. Source material: peripheral blood. The sequence came from a human donor with acute or convalescent COVID-19. The donor label of this sample is uncertain. CDR3 bases: TGTGCCAGCTCACCACTGGGACTAGCGGGATCCAATGAGCAGTTCTTC. It codes for CASSPLGLAGSNEQFF.